This T cell receptor (beta chain) was observed in a study of T cell repertoires in cytomegalovirus infection. Overall study: Public signatures in TCR beta pointed to CMV infection and matching HLA type.

As concerns this clonotype: Antigen: not known.

Looked up from germline, CDR1 is LNHDA and CDR2 is SQIVND (reference sequence). The CDR3 has 16 residues. Trimming pared 7 bases from V and 7 bases from J, leaving 25 bases between. The study's findings and limits: HLA-C-restricted CMV clonotypes gave the most frequent clonotype in two of eight donors. Summed public TCR beta family frequency identified CMV carriers bearing the relevant HLA.

Each CDR3 protein is one row after TCRdb ran MiXCR on the reads. The table includes a few hundred thousand distinct CDR3 sequences, 15% to 20% detected once. The receptor was derived from a human donor in good health (CMV status not recorded). Some clones in this sample may be carry-over from other donors' samples. Specimen: PBMCs. The chain combines TRBV19 with TRBJ1-1, with D perhaps matching TRBD1 (6 bases). In DNA, the CDR3 is TGTGCCAGTACGGATGATACAACTCCGGGGGCTGTTGAAGCTTTCTTT. Protein: CASTDDTTPGAVEAFF.